This T cell receptor (beta chain) emerged from a study of blood T cell repertoires in COVID-19 (dated by TCRdb to the early 2020s). For the study in its entirety: Samples covering the acute and convalescent phases of COVID-19 were provided by collaborators in the United States, Italy and Spain. Sample metadata almost always included a de-identified subject ID, COVID-19 status, age in years and sex. Samples were obtained from the ongoing ImmuneRACE study (first 160 participants) and from 1,000 to 1,500 subjects provided by 6 global collaborators. The prospective study material was composed of cDNA or gDNA derived from T cells, B-cell-depleted T cells, or PBMCs. The repertoires were made available in a free public database intended to serve as a resource for research on the immune response to SARS-CoV-2. Where HLA class I and class II types were available, the types were taken from metadata supplied by the sample provider, not from assay-based typing. Deeply sampled blood TCRbeta repertoires from subjects exposed to, actively infected with, or recovered from COVID-19 were included in the dataset. Overall results and qualifications from the work: The quantity of clinical and demographic metadata differed by source and by participant and was supplied without curation.

Details on this clone: No antigen is known for it. Base qualities were left out, and no much larger clone turns up one base away.

Participants in the prospective study were enrolled through a virtual design, were aged roughly 18 to 90 years, and lived in under 25 United States geographic areas. In the prospective study, cohorts were assigned on the basis of participant-reported clinical history obtained from a screening survey and a study questionnaire. In the prospective study, mobile phlebotomists collected whole blood, serum and a nasopharyngeal or oropharyngeal swab from each participant. Additional blood draws and questionnaires over a 2-month period could optionally be provided by prospective study participants. Prospective study blood samples were shipped either frozen or at room temperature before DNA extraction. The immunoSEQ Assay, a bias-controlled multiplex PCR, was used to amplify TCRbeta CDR3 regions from genomic DNA. As for the original processing: The number of nucleated cells in each sample was estimated from the amplification of reference gene primers within the assay. To quantify the absolute abundance of each unique TCRbeta CDR3 rearrangement, sequence reads were collapsed and filtered. For each sample, productive Simpson clonality was calculated as the square root of Simpson's diversity index across productive rearrangements. The clones in this table, taken by TCRdb from immuneACCESS, are in-frame only. Not every clone is retained; where verified, under half of the shortfall comes from an unresolved V gene, and the cause of the rest is unknown. V, J and clone size are taken as reported in that table, and D and trimming were inferred from the DNA itself. The sample table shows about 400,000 clones, and nearly 90% are seen once. Around 1.8% of the sample is held by the ten biggest clonotypes.

CDR1 and CDR2, looked up from the germline V gene, are ENHRY and SYGVKD. From V the trimming removes 1 base and from J it removes 5 bases, while the gene matches leave 6 bases of the junction unaccounted for. Spanning cysteine to phenylalanine, the CDR3 consists of 15 amino acids. Of all the DNA, just the CDR3 is kept, 45 bases in frame from base 1. Specimen: PBMCs or T cells enriched from blood (not recorded which). This clonotype was obtained from a woman younger than 30 with acute COVID-19. The rearranged segments are TRBV10-3 and TRBJ2-3; the central 7 bases match TRBD2. At the DNA level, the sequence is TGTGCCATCAGTGAGTGGGGAGGGAGAGGAGATACGCAGTATTTT. The translation is CAISEWGGRGDTQYF.